One sample yielded the 30 T cell receptor beta chains listed below, sequenced in a study of T cell responses to AZD1222 COVID-19 vaccine. The data were produced by immunoSEQ multiplex PCR, yet TCRdb's version contains in-frame clones alone and is incomplete. The sample yields 140,000 to 150,000 clones, 80% to 90% seen once. Sequencing was performed on peripheral blood, taken on day 0 of AZD1222 vaccination. The receptor source for this set is an adult in good health.

The rearrangement uses TRBV19 and TRBJ2-5; 7 bases agree with TRBD1. V shed 0 bases, J shed 4 bases, and the junction held 5 bases outside the gene matches. In germline, CDR1 is LNHDA, CDR2 SQIVND (reference sequence). This CDR3 has 15 amino acids. The CDR3 DNA follows: TGTGCCAGTAGTATAGATCGGACAGGTAGAGAGACCCAGTACTTC. Protein product: CASSIDRTGRETQYF.

A word on this clone: Other nucleotide sequences from this sample produce the same CDR3. The rearrangement links TRBV12-3 or TRBV12-4 to TRBJ1-1; D remains ambiguous. There are 11 residues in the CDR3. The V end lost 6 bases, the J end lost 6 bases, and 8 bases lay between the germline ends. The CDR3 DNA reads as TGTGCCAGCAGCCTCTCGGCTGAAGCTTTCTTT. Protein sequence: CASSLSAEAFF.

CDR3 in amino acids: CASSLESLNYGYTF. CDR3 nucleotide sequence: TGTGCCAGCAGCTTGGAAAGTCTTAACTATGGCTACACCTTC. The chain joins TRBV5-5 to TRBJ1-2; D not certain. CDR1 is SGHKS and CDR2 is YYEKEE in the germline V gene (reference sequence). V gave up 0 bases and J gave up 1 base, with 7 bases separating them. The CDR3 contains 14 residues.

This rearrangement joins TRBV30 to TRBJ1-1, with a tentative D call TRBD1 (5 bases). Germline V lookup: CDR1 GTSNPN, CDR2 SVGIG (reference sequence). The length of the CDR3 is 13 residues. V was pared by 1 base and J by 1 base, with 7 bases between. CDR3 protein: CAWSGQRNTEAFF. The CDR3 coding sequence is TGTGCCTGGAGTGGACAGAGGAACACTGAAGCTTTCTTT.

The chain joins TRBV6-4 to TRBJ1-3, with a weak D call TRBD1 (5 bases). The CDR3 spans 16 residues. The V and J ends lost 11 bases and 3 bases respectively, with 23 bases between them. Germline lookup yields CDR1 MRHNA and CDR2 SNTAGT. CDR3 nucleotide sequence: TGTGCCCCTTACGGGGCAACTCTTCTTGGTGGAAACACCATATATTTT. It yields the protein CAPYGATLLGGNTIYF.

The J gene is TRBJ1-1, the V gene TRBV19; D is unclear. Germline lookup yields CDR1 LNHDA and CDR2 SQIVND (reference sequence). The CDR3 sequence is 15 residues long. Trimming pared 5 bases from V and 5 bases from J, leaving 18 bases between. In DNA, the CDR3 is TGTGCCAGTAGTCCTCAATGGGGAGGGCGGACTGAAGCTTTCTTT. Protein product: CASSPQWGGRTEAFF.

The rearrangement links TRBV7-2 to TRBJ2-7, with D perhaps TRBD1 or TRBD2 (6 bases each). V dropped 4 bases and J dropped 2 bases, with 15 bases sitting between them. This CDR3 is built from 15 residues. Per the germline V gene, CDR1 is SGHTA and CDR2 is FQGNSA. The CDR3 DNA is TGTGCCAGCAGCTCTTATGGGGGGACAACCTACGAGCAGTACTTC. Translated: CASSSYGGTTYEQYF.

This chain links TRBV21-1 with TRBJ1-1; TRBD1, the table's D call, was not compared with the DNA. TRBV21-1 is reported as a pseudogene. The CDR3 spans 13 residues. CDR3 bases: TGTGCCAGCAACCAGACAGGGGATAGTGAAGCTTTCTTT. Translating it yields CASNQTGDSEAFF.

This sequence joins TRBV4-2 and TRBJ2-2; 7 nucleotides line up with TRBD2. CDR3 length: 14 residues. Trimming took 2 bases from V and 3 from J; bases not matched to a gene: 0. CDR1 is LGHNA and CDR2 is YNFKEQ in the germline V gene. CDR3 DNA sequence: TGTGCCAGCAGCCAACTAGCGGACACCGGGGAGCTGTTTTTT. Amino acids: CASSQLADTGELFF.

The chain has TRBV11-2 and TRBJ2-2; no clear D. The V end lost 2 bases, the J end lost 1 base, and 11 bases lay between the germline ends. The germline V gene encodes CDR1 SGHAT and CDR2 FQNNGV. The CDR3 has 16 amino acids. This CDR3 is CASSLSNWENTGELFF. The CDR3 nucleotides read TGTGCCAGCAGCTTAAGCAATTGGGAGAACACCGGGGAGCTGTTTTTT.

This chain uses TRBV6-4 with TRBJ1-4; D is perhaps TRBD1 (5 bases). V dropped 4 bases and J dropped 8 bases, with 17 bases sitting between them. The CDR3 is made up of 15 amino acids. Germline CDR1 reads MRHNA; CDR2 reads SNTAGT. The CDR3 protein is CASSVGARSGEKLFF. As DNA, the CDR3 is TGTGCCAGCAGTGTTGGGGCCCGCTCCGGGGAAAAACTGTTTTTT.

The J gene is TRBJ2-1, the V gene TRBV7-9; perhaps TRBD1 as D (5 bases). The germline V gene encodes CDR1 SEHNR and CDR2 FQNEAQ (reference sequence). CDR3 size: 15 residues. With 7 bases removed from V and 0 bases from J, the gap between germline ends came to 13 bases. The CDR3, as DNA: TGTGCCAGCACCTCAGGGAAGAGCTCCTACAATGAGCAGTTCTTC. Translated: CASTSGKSSYNEQFF.

This rearrangement joins TRBV9 to TRBJ2-1; tentatively, D is TRBD2 (6 bases). Germline CDR1 SGDLS, CDR2 YYNGEE. This CDR3 has 15 residues. V was pared by 4 bases and J by 4 bases, with 15 bases between. The CDR3: CASSPPAGRYNEQFF. CDR3 coding DNA: TGTGCCAGCAGCCCCCCGGCGGGACGTTACAATGAGCAGTTCTTC. The full variable domain, with the rest looked up from reference TRBV9 and TRBJ2-1, is DSGVTQTPKHLITATGQRVTLRCSPRSGDLSVYWYQQSLDQGLQFLIQYYNGEERAKGNILERFSAQQFPDLHSELNLSSLELGDSALYFCASSPPAGRYNEQFFGPGTRLTVL.

The J gene is TRBJ2-1, the V gene TRBV7-9, with D maybe TRBD1 (5 bases). Trimming removed 5 bases from V and 2 bases from J, with 16 bases in between. CDR1 and CDR2 (germline): SEHNR, FQNEAQ (reference sequence). The CDR3 is made up of 16 amino acids. In DNA, the CDR3 is TGTGCCAGCAGCATCTCCAGACAGATACCCTACAATGAGCAGTTCTTC. Its translation: CASSISRQIPYNEQFF.

The V and J genes are TRBV7-8 and TRBJ2-7, with TRBD1 matching 8 bases. CDR1 and CDR2 from the germline V gene are SGHVS and FQNEAQ. V lost 7 bases to trimming and J lost 2 bases; unmatched junction nucleotides: 10. The CDR3 is made up of 15 amino acids. The CDR3 bases are TGTGCCAGCATTAGAGGGCCACAGGGGGCCTACGAGCAGTACTTC. As protein: CASIRGPQGAYEQYF.

The rearrangement uses TRBV27 and TRBJ2-2; the D gene is possibly TRBD1 (6 bases). Looked up from germline, CDR1 is MNHEY and CDR2 is SMNVEV (reference sequence). This CDR3 is built from 13 residues. Between the trimmed V and J ends, which lost 5 bases and 5 bases, there was a span of 9 bases. The CDR3 sequence: CASSLGQTGELFF. In DNA form, the CDR3 reads TGTGCCAGCAGTCTCGGACAGACCGGGGAGCTGTTTTTT.

The chain employs TRBV19 and TRBJ1-5; 7 positions match TRBD1. Per the germline V gene, CDR1 is LNHDA and CDR2 is SQIVND (reference sequence). With 6 bases clipped from V and 5 bases from J, the junction kept 13 bases outside the gene matches. The CDR3 has 16 amino acids. This chain's CDR3 is CASRPAFGTDYQPQHF. The CDR3, as DNA: TGTGCCAGTAGACCTGCCTTCGGGACAGACTATCAGCCCCAGCATTTT.

The chain carries TRBV4-1 and TRBJ1-5; D perhaps matches TRBD1 (5 bases). The ends were cut back, 1 base at V and 4 bases at J, with 11 bases in the middle. The CDR3 totals 15 residues. Germline-derived CDR1 and CDR2 are MGHRA and YSYEKL. CDR3 nucleotide sequence: TGCGCCAGCAGCCAAGTTGGGGCCACTAATCAGCCCCAGCATTTT. Its translation is CASSQVGATNQPQHF.

The rearrangement links TRBV19 to TRBJ2-1; 9 positions match TRBD2. Trimming removed 5 bases from V and 5 bases from J; junction bases left unmatched: 4. The germline gives CDR1 LNHDA, CDR2 SQIVND (reference sequence). The CDR3 sequence is 14 residues long. The CDR3: CASSSLAGNNEQFF. The CDR3 bases are TGTGCCAGTAGTTCCCTAGCGGGAAACAATGAGCAGTTCTTC. Full variable domain (outside the CDR3, taken from reference TRBV19 and TRBJ2-1): DGGITQSPKYLFRKEGQNVTLSCEQNLNHDAMYWYRQDPGQGLRLIYYSQIVNDFQKGDIAEGYSVSREKKESFPLTVTSAQKNPTAFYLCASSSLAGNNEQFFGPGTRLTVL.

The chain has TRBV6-5 and TRBJ1-2, with TRBD1 matching over 7 bases. The V segment lost 3 bases and the J segment 4 bases; nucleotides outside the gene matches: 5. Germline V CDR1 and CDR2: MNHEY, SVGAGI. The CDR3 sequence is 14 residues long. The CDR3 spells CASSYSRDSYGYTF. The CDR3 coding sequence is TGTGCCAGCAGTTATTCCAGGGACAGCTATGGCTACACCTTC.

V is TRBV28 and J is TRBJ1-4; 11 bases line up with TRBD1. The length of the CDR3 is 17 residues. The V and J ends lost 5 bases and 2 bases, in that order; junction bases with no gene match: 7. CDR1 MDHEN and CDR2 SYDVKM come from the germline V gene. CDR3 in DNA: TGTGCCAGCAGTAAAAGGGACAGGGGGAAGACTAATGAAAAACTGTTTTTT. It translates to CASSKRDRGKTNEKLFF.

J is TRBJ1-2 and V is TRBV12-3 or TRBV12-4, with D possibly matching TRBD1 (6 bases). The CDR3 consists of 13 residues. Trimming took off 5 bases at V and 2 bases at J, with 9 bases between the two ends. CDR3 sequence: CASSVGQNYGYTF. The CDR3 DNA sequence: TGTGCCAGCAGTGTAGGACAGAACTATGGCTACACCTTC.

The rearrangement joins TRBV15 to TRBJ1-2; D unclear. Germline CDR1 is LNHNV and CDR2 is YYDKDF (reference sequence). The CDR3 has 16 amino acids. V was cut by 3 bases and J by 2 bases, with 16 bases left in between. In DNA, the CDR3 is TGTGCCACCAGCAGTACCACAGCGACGGAGAACTATGGCTACACCTTC. Amino acid sequence: CATSSTTATENYGYTF.

The V gene is TRBV6-5, the J gene TRBJ1-2; D uncertain. CDR1 and CDR2 from the germline V gene are MNHEY and SVGAGI. Trimming shortened V by 2 bases and J by 4 bases, and 8 bases separated the two germline ends. CDR3 length equals 13 residues. This CDR3 is CASSYSQAYGYTF. CDR3 in DNA: TGTGCCAGCAGTTACAGTCAAGCCTATGGCTACACCTTC.

The V call is TRBV27, the J call TRBJ1-5; D gene uncertain. The CDR3 sequence is 14 residues long. V was cut by 6 bases and J by 6 bases, with 15 bases left in between. The germline V gene has CDR1 MNHEY and CDR2 SMNVEV (reference sequence). CDR3 loop: CASSSNGFVQPQHF. CDR3 nucleotides: TGTGCCAGCAGCAGTAACGGGTTCGTTCAGCCCCAGCATTTT.

The table lists this clone with a count of one. The genes are TRBV28 and TRBJ1-4; TRBD1 aligns across 9 bases. V was pared by 6 bases and J by 7 bases, with 9 bases of the junction left unmatched. The germline CDR1 and CDR2 sequences are MDHEN and SYDVKM. This CDR3 region has 15 residues. CDR3 loop: CASSSTGTGIEKLFF. The DNA for the CDR3 is TGTGCCAGCAGCTCGACCGGGACAGGGATTGAAAAACTGTTTTTT.

The V gene is TRBV7-2, the J gene TRBJ2-3, with D possibly TRBD1 on 5 matching bases. The CDR3 sequence is 13 residues long. CDR1 SGHTA and CDR2 FQGNSA come from the germline V gene. Between the trimmed V and J ends, which lost 8 bases and 5 bases, there was a span of 14 bases. The CDR3 region is CASPTAPQDTQYF. The CDR3 DNA reads TGTGCCAGCCCGACAGCGCCTCAAGATACGCAGTATTTT.

V gene TRBV4-1 combines with J gene TRBJ2-1, with TRBD2 matching 10 bases. Germline CDR1 is MGHRA and CDR2 is YSYEKL. CDR3 length: 15 amino acids. J was trimmed by 7 bases and V by 2 bases; bases with no gene match: 5. CDR3 in amino acids: CASSQLRTSGNEQFF. The CDR3 nucleotides read TGCGCCAGCAGCCAATTACGGACTAGCGGAAATGAGCAGTTCTTC.

This clone showed up just once. One end of the junction is discordant with germline, which a read error may explain. The chain employs TRBV19 and TRBJ1-2; D call uncertain. Germline CDR1 and CDR2: LNHDA and SQIVND (reference sequence). There are 13 residues in the CDR3. CDR3 region: CASRPLPTTTLIF. The DNA for the CDR3 is TGTGCCAGTAGACCCCTCCCCACAACGACCCTTATCTTC.

This rearrangement joins TRBV11-3 to TRBJ2-7; D call uncertain. Germline-derived CDR1 and CDR2 are SGHNT and YENEEA. The CDR3 sequence is 12 residues long. V was trimmed by 8 bases and J by 7 bases, leaving 15 bases between them. The CDR3 loop is CASGKGPLEQYF. In DNA form, the CDR3 reads TGTGCCAGCGGCAAAGGACCTCTGGAGCAGTACTTC.